The 2 T cell receptor beta chains reported below all come from one sample, sequenced in a study of T cells in Graves' hyperthyroidism and ophthalmopathy. TCR beta CDR3 regions were amplified from RNA transcripts. Initially, a first-round RT-PCR of the TCR CDR3 employed the HTBI primer set. Via MiXCR, TCRdb re-called the multiplex PCR reads, giving one row per CDR3 protein. The sample has some 600,000 distinct CDR3 sequences; more than 11% are singletons. The sequencing sample was made of blood. The receptors shown here come from a woman in her 30s with Graves' hyperthyroidism that later progressed to Graves' ophthalmopathy.

In its sample, this clonotype was seen many times. This chain joins TRBV6-1 and TRBJ1-1, with TRBD1 matching over 7 bases. Trimming took 6 bases from V and 4 from J; bases not matched to a gene: 11. CDR3 length equals 15 residues. Germline V gene lookup returns CDR1 MNHNS and CDR2 SASEGT. CDR3 DNA sequence: TGTGCCAGCAGGGCCACAGGGGAGGGGGCCACTGAAGCTTTCTTT. The encoded protein is CASRATGEGATEAFF.

This clonotype was detected ten times or more. The chain links TRBV24-1 to TRBJ2-7; a weak D match, TRBD2 (7 bases). Per the germline V gene, CDR1 is KGHDR and CDR2 is SFDVKD. The germline V and J ends were trimmed by 5 bases and 2 bases, with 21 bases remaining between them. The CDR3 loop spans 17 amino acids. CDR3 residues: CATSGGGEFAVTYEQYF. The DNA of the CDR3 is TGTGCCACCAGTGGAGGGGGGGAATTTGCGGTTACCTACGAGCAGTACTTC.